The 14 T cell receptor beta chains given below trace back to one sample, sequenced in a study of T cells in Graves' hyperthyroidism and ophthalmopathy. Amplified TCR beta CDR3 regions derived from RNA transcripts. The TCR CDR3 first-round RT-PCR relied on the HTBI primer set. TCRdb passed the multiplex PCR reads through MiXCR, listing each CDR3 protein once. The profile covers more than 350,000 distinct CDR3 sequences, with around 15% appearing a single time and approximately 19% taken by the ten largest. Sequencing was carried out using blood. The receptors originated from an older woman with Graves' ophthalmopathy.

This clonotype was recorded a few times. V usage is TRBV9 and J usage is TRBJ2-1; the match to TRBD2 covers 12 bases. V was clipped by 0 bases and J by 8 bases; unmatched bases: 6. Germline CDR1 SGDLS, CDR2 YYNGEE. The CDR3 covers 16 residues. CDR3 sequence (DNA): TGTGCCAGCAGCGTAGGCTCTAGCGGGAGGGCCCATGAGCAGTTCTTC. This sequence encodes CASSVGSSGRAHEQFF.

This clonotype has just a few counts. CDR3 in amino acids: CASSVDSSGSGTQYF. The CDR3 region has the DNA TGTGCCAGCAGCGTAGATTCCAGCGGGAGTGGTACGCAGTATTTT. This rearrangement joins TRBV9 to TRBJ2-3, with TRBD2 matching over 8 bases. V gave up 0 bases and J gave up 8 bases; unmatched junction bases: 8. The CDR3 loop spans 15 amino acids. In germline, CDR1 is SGDLS, CDR2 YYNGEE. The variable domain in full, with the rest retrieved from reference TRBV9 and TRBJ2-3, is DSGVTQTPKHLITATGQRVTLRCSPRSGDLSVYWYQQSLDQGLQFLIQYYNGEERAKGNILERFSAQQFPDLHSELNLSSLELGDSALYFCASSVDSSGSGTQYFGPGTRLTVL.

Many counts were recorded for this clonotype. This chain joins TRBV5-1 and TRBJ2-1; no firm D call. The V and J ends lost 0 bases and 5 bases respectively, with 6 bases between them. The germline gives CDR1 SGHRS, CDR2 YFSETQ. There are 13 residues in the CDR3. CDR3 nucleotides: TGCGCCAGCAGCTTGGACCCGAACAATGAGCAGTTCTTC. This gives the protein CASSLDPNNEQFF.

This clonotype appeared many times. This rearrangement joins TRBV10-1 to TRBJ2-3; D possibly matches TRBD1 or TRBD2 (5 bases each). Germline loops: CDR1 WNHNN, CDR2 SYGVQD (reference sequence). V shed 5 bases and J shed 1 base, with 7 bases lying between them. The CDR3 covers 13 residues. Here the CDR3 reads CASSRDRTDTQYF. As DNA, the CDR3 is TGCGCCAGCAGTCGGGACCGCACAGATACGCAGTATTTT.

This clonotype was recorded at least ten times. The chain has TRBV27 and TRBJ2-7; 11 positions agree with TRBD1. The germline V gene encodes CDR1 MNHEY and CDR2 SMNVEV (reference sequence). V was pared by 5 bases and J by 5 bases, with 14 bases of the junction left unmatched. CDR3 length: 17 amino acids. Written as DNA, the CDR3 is TGTGCCAGCAGTCGGGTCCCGGGACAGGGGGTTCCCAACGAGCAGTACTTC. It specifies CASSRVPGQGVPNEQYF.

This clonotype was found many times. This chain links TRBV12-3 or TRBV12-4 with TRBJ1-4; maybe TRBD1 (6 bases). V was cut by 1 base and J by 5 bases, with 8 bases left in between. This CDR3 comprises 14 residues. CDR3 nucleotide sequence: TGTGCCAGCAGTTTAGGGACAGTGAATGAAAAACTGTTTTTT. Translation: CASSLGTVNEKLFF.

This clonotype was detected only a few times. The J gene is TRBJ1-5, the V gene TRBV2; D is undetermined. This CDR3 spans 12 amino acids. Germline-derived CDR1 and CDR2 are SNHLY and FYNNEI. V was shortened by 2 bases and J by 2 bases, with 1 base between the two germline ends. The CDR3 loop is CASSERNQPQHF. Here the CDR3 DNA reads TGTGCCAGCAGTGAACGCAATCAGCCCCAGCATTTT. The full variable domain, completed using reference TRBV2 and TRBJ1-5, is EPEVTQTPSHQVTQMGQEVILRCVPISNHLYFYWYRQILGQKVEFLVSFYNNEISEKSEIFDDQFSVERPDGSNFTLKIRSTKLEDSAMYFCASSERNQPQHFGDGTRLSIL.

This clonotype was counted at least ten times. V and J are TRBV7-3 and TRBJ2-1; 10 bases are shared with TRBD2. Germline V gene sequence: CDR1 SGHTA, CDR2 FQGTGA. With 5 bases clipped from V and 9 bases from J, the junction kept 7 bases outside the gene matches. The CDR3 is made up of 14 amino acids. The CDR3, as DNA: TGTGCCAGCAGCAATCTAGCGGGAGAGGGTGAGCAGTTCTTC. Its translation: CASSNLAGEGEQFF.

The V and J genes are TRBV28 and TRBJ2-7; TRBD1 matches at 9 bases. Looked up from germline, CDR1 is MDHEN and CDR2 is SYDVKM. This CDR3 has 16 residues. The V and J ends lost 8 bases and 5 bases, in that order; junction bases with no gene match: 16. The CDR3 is CASPPSPEQGADEQYF. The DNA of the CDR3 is TGTGCCAGCCCACCCAGCCCCGAACAGGGGGCGGACGAGCAGTACTTC.

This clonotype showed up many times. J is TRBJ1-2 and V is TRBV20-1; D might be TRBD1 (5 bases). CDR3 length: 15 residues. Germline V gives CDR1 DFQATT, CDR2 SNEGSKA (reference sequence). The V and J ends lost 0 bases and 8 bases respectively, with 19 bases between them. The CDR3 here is CSARDQPGAQGGYTF. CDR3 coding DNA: TGCAGTGCTAGAGACCAACCTGGGGCCCAAGGGGGCTACACCTTC.

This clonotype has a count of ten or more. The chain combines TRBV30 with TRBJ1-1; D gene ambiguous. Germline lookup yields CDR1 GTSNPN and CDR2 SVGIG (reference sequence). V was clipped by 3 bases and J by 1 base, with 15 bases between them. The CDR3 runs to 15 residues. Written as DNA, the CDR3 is TGTGCCTGGAGGCCCCTCGGGCCTAGGAACACTGAAGCTTTCTTT. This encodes CAWRPLGPRNTEAFF.

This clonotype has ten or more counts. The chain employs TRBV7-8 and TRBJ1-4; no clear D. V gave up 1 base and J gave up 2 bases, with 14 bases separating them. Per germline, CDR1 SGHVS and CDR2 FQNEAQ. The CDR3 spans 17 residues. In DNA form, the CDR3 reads TGTGCCAGCAGCTTAGTTGTCGCAGGCGCGACTAATGAAAAACTGTTTTTT. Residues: CASSLVVAGATNEKLFF. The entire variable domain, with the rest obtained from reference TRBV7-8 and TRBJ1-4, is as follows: GAGVSQSPRYKVAKRGQDVALRCDPISGHVSLFWYQQALGQGPEFLTYFQNEAQLDKSGLPSDRFFAERPEGSVSTLKIQRTQQEDSAVYLCASSLVVAGATNEKLFFGSGTQLSVL.

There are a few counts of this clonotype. The CDR3 coding sequence is TGTGCCGCCTCGAAGGGGGGTAGCAATCAGCCCCAGCATTTT. It encodes CAASKGGSNQPQHF. The chain links TRBV24-1 to TRBJ1-5; D perhaps matches TRBD1 (6 bases). The germline V gene has CDR1 KGHDR and CDR2 SFDVKD. Trimming left V 12 bases short and J 0 bases short, with 14 bases between. This CDR3 spans 14 amino acids.

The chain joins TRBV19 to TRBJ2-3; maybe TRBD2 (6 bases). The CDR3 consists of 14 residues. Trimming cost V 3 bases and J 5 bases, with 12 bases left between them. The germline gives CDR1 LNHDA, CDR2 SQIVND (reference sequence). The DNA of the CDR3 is TGTGCCAGTAGTATGGTCGGGAGCGGAGATACGCAGTATTTT. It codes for CASSMVGSGDTQYF.